This note documents a single TCR beta chain sequence. The record originates from a study of molecular identifiers for immune sequencing clone quantification. Whole-study context: With replicates, the RNA of 20,000 or 100,000 naive CD8 cells was split five ways and four were sequenced.

V was clipped by 4 bases and J by 7 bases, with 20 bases between them. Looked up from germline, CDR1 is SGHTS and CDR2 is YDEGEE. This CDR3 is 15 amino acids long. TCRdb re-derived calls from the PCR reads in MiXCR, one entry per CDR3 protein. The data show 85,000 to 100,000 distinct CDR3 sequences, over 20% seen once. Sorting isolated naive CD8 T cells as CD8+CD4-CCR7+CD45RA+ events. V gene TRBV5-8 combines with J gene TRBJ1-2; D might be TRBD1 (5 bases). Sequencing was done on a sample of naive CD8+ T cells from blood, with Jurkat cell RNA spiked in. Subset indicated: FACS-sorted CD8+CD4-CCR7+CD45RA+ naive T cells. The sequence derives from a human donor in good health. Some libraries in this study had Jurkat cell RNA spiked in. Here the CDR3 DNA reads TGTGCCAGCAGCCCACCTGAGGGCAGGGTATCTGGCTACACCTTC. The encoded protein is CASSPPEGRVSGYTF.